This TCR beta chain stems from a study of blood T cell repertoires in COVID-19. Study overall: Samples came from the United States, Italy and Spain, spanning acute and convalescent COVID-19.

TCRdb keeps only in-frame clones here, not all; method: immunoSEQ multiplex PCR. The sample carries about 330,000 clones, approximately 87% recorded once. CDR1 and CDR2 (germline): LNHDA, SQIVND (reference sequence). The CDR3 sequence is 17 residues long. The trim removed 5 bases at V and 4 bases at J, leaving 11 bases unmatched. The TCR originated in a woman aged 45-59 years with active or convalescent COVID-19. The sequenced sample consisted of peripheral blood. The chain uses TRBV19 and TRBJ1-5; TRBD1 matches at 10 bases. CDR3 in amino acids: CASSPRTGGTSNQPQHF. The CDR3 DNA reads TGTGCCAGTAGTCCAAGGACAGGGGGGACATCTAATCAGCCCCAGCATTTT.